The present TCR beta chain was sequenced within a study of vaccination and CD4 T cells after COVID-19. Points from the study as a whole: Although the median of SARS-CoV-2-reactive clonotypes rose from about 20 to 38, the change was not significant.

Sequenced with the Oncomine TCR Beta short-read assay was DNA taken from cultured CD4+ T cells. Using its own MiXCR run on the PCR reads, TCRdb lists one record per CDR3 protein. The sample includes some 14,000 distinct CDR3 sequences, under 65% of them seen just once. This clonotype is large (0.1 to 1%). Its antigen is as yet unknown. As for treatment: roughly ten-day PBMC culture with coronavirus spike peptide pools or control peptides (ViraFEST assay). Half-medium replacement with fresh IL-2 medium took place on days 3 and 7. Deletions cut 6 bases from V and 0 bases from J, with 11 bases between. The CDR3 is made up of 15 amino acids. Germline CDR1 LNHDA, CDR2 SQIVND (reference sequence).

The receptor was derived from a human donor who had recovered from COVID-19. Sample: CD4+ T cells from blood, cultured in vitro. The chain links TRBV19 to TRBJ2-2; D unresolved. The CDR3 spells CASRKPYPNTGELFF. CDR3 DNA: TGTGCCAGTAGGAAACCCTACCCGAACACCGGGGAGCTGTTTTTT.